This T cell receptor beta chain comes out of a study of beta chain features in type 1 diabetes. V was cut by 4 bases and J by 0 bases, with 22 bases left in between. The CDR3 extends over 18 amino acids. The germline V gene has CDR1 SGHAT and CDR2 FQNNGV. As regards this clone: Its antigen is unidentified.

The study's findings and limits: TCRB CDR3s from Type 1 diabetes patients were moderately but significantly shorter in all four CD4+ subsets.

The sequenced template was cDNA made from the entire isolated RNA. TCRdb's table, derived via immunoSEQ multiplex PCR, lists solely in-frame clones and lacks some. The table lists approximately 50,000 clones, 55% to 80% of them singletons. V is TRBV11-2 and J is TRBJ2-7, with D perhaps TRBD2 (6 bases). The TCR was taken from a woman aged 25 to 39 with type 1 diabetes. The specimen was stem cell memory CD4+ T cells from blood. The CDR3: CASSSTILAVIGSYEQYF. For the CDR3, the DNA is TGTGCCAGCAGCTCCACGATCTTAGCGGTGATAGGCTCCTACGAGCAGTACTTC. Based on the CDR3 plus reference TRBV11-2 and TRBJ2-7, the full variable domain is EAGVAQSPRYKIIEKRQSVAFWCNPISGHATLYWYQQILGQGPKLLIQFQNNGVVDDSQLPKDRFSAERLKGVDSTLKIQPAKLEDSAVYLCASSSTILAVIGSYEQYFGPGTRLTVT.